The clone carrying this T cell receptor beta chain occurred a few times. Its antigen is unknown. The data stem from a study of T cell responses to AZD1222 COVID-19 vaccine. General observations from the study: Two AZD1222 doses significantly raised spike-specific TCR breadth and depth over controls.

TCRdb's table, derived via immunoSEQ multiplex PCR, lists solely in-frame clones and lacks some. This table holds 150,000 to 250,000 clones, approximately 93% found once. The CDR3 has 11 residues. The V gene lost 6 bases and the J gene lost 5 bases, with 7 bases spanning the gap. CDR1 and CDR2 (germline): PRHDT, FYEKMQ (reference sequence). The genes are TRBV13 and TRBJ1-1, with D possibly matching TRBD1 (5 bases). This TCR came from an adult who received the AZD1222 COVID-19 vaccine. Sequencing was performed on peripheral blood, taken 28 days after the second AZD1222 dose. Here the CDR3 DNA reads TGTGCCAGCAGGTGGGGGACTGAAGCTTTCTTT. It is translated as CASRWGTEAFF.